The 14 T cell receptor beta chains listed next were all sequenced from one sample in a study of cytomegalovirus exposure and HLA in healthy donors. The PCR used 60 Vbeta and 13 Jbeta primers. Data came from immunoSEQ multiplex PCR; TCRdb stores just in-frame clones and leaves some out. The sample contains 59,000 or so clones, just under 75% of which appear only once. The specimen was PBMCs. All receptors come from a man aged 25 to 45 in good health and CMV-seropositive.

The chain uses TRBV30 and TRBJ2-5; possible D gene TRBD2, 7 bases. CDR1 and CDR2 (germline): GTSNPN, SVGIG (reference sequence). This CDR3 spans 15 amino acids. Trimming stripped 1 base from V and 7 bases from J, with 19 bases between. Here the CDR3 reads CAWSGGATGGWTQYF. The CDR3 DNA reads TGTGCCTGGAGTGGGGGGGCTACCGGGGGGTGGACCCAGTACTTC.

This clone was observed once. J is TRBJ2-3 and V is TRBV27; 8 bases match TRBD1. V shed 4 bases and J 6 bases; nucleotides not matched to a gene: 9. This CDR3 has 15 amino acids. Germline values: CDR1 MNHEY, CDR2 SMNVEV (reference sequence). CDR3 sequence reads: CASSSWQGASDTQYF. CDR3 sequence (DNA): TGTGCCAGCAGTTCCTGGCAGGGGGCCAGTGATACGCAGTATTTT.

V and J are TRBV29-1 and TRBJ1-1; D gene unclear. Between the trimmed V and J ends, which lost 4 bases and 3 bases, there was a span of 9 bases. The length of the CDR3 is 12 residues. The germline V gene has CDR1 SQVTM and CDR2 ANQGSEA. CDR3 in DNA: TGCAGCGTTGGGCCCTTTGACACTGAAGCTTTCTTT. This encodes CSVGPFDTEAFF.

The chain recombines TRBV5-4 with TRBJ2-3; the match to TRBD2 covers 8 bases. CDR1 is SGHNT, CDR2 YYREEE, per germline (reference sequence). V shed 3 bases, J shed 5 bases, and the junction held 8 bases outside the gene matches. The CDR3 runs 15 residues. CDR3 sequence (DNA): TGTGCCAGCAGCTCCCCGGGGGGGCCTCTAGATACGCAGTATTTT. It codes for CASSSPGGPLDTQYF.

CDR3 amino acids: CASSGGLRYGYTF. CDR3 sequence (DNA): TGTGCCTCTTCTGGGGGACTTCGCTATGGCTACACCTTC. The chain combines TRBV30 with TRBJ1-2, with D possibly TRBD1 on 5 matching bases. This CDR3 region has 13 residues. With 7 bases removed from V and 4 bases from J, the gap between germline ends came to 16 bases. The germline V gene encodes CDR1 GTSNPN and CDR2 SVGIG (reference sequence).

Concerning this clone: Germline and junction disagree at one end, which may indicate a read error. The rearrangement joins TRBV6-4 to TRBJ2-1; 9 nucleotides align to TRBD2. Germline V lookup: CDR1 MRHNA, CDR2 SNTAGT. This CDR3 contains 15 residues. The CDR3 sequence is CASSDSRGGYDEQFF. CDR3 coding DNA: TGTGCCAGCAGTGACTCGCGGGGGGGCTACGATGAGCAGTTCTTC.

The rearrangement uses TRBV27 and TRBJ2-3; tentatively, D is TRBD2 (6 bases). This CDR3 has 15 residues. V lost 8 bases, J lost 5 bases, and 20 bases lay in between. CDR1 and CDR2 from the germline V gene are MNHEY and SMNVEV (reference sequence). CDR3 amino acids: CASARGWGTLDTQYF. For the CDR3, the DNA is TGTGCCAGCGCACGGGGGTGGGGAACTCTAGATACGCAGTATTTT.

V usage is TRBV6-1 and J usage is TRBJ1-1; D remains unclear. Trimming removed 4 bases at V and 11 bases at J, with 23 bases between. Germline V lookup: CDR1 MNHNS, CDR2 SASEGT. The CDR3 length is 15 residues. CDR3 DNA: TGTGCCAGCAGTGTGAACCGCATCGCACCAAGAGAGGCTTTCTTT. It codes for CASSVNRIAPREAFF.

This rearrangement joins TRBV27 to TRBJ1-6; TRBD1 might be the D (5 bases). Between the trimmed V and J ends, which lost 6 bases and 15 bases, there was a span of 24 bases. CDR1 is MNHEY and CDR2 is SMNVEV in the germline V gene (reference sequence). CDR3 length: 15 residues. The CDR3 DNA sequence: TGTGCCAGCAGCCTCCGCCCCGGGACTAGCGGGATCCTCCACTTT. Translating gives CASSLRPGTSGILHF.

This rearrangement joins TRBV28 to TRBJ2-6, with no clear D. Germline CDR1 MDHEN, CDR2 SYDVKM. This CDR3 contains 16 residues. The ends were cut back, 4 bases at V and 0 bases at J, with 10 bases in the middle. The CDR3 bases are TGTGCCAGCAGTTCCGCCGATAGCTCTGGGGCCAACGTCCTGACTTTC. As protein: CASSSADSSGANVLTF.

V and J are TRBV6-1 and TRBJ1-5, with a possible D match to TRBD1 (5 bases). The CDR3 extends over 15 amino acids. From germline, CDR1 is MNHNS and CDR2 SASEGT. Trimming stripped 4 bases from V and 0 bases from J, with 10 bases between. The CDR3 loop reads CASSARQHSNQPQHF. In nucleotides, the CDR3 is TGTGCCAGCAGTGCCCGACAGCATAGCAATCAGCCCCAGCATTTT.

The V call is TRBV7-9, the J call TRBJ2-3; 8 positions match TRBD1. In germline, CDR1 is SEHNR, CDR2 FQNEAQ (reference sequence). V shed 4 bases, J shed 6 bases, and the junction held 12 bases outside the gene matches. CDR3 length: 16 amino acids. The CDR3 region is CASSYGQGISADTQYF. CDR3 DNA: TGTGCCAGCAGCTACGGACAGGGAATATCGGCGGATACGCAGTATTTT.

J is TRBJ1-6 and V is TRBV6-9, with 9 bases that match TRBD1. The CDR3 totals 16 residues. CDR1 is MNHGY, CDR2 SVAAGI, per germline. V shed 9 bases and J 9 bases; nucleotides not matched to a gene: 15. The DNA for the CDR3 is TGTGCCAGTTCCGGGACAGGGTTGAAATTTCGTTCACCCCTCCACTTT. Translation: CASSGTGLKFRSPLHF.

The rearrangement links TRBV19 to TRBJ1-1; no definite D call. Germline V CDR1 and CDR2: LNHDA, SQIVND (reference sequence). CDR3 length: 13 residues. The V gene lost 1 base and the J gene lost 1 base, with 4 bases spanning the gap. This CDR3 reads CASSIGGNTEAFF. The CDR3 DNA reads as TGTGCCAGTAGTATAGGCGGGAACACTGAAGCTTTCTTT.